Each of the 17 T cell receptor beta chains below was sequenced from the same sample in a study of OX40 agonist ivuxolimab in advanced cancers. Assay used: immunoSEQ multiplex PCR; TCRdb lists only in-frame clones, some missing. The table has around 84,000 clones, 84% seen once. The source material was CD4+ or CD8+ T cells sorted from blood, sampled in a trial of the OX40 agonist ivuxolimab. The receptors come from an adult with an advanced solid tumor such as melanoma, head and neck, liver or kidney cancer.

This chain connects TRBV6-6 to TRBJ1-2; D gene ambiguous. Germline CDR1 MNHNY, CDR2 SVGAGI (reference sequence). This CDR3 spans 14 amino acids. Trimming removed 0 bases from V and 6 bases from J, with 11 bases in between. CDR3 nucleotides: TGTGCCAGCAGTTACTCGACCCAGCACAATGGCTACACCTTC. Its protein product is CASSYSTQHNGYTF.

The gene calls are TRBV12-1 and TRBJ2-3; TRBD2 reflects the table's D call only, with no check against the DNA. TRBV12-1 is marked as a pseudogene. CDR3 length: 14 residues. Written as DNA, the CDR3 is TGTGCCAGCAGGCAGCGGGGGGGCCACGATACGCAGTATTTT. It translates to CASRQRGGHDTQYF.

This clone was seen only a few times. V gene TRBV5-6 combines with J gene TRBJ2-4; D remains ambiguous. This CDR3 contains 14 residues. CDR1 SGHDT and CDR2 YYEEEE come from the germline V gene. The V end lost 0 bases, the J end lost 6 bases, and 10 bases lay between the germline ends. This CDR3 is CASSLVTDGNIQYF. The CDR3 DNA is TGTGCCAGCAGCTTGGTGACCGACGGAAACATTCAGTACTTC.

The chain links TRBV29-1 to TRBJ2-1, with 10 bases lining up with TRBD1. CDR1 and CDR2 from the germline V gene are SQVTM and ANQGSEA. V lost 6 bases to trimming and J lost 2 bases; unmatched junction nucleotides: 4. The CDR3 is 14 residues long. The CDR3 region is CSVEGQGTYNEQFF. In DNA form, the CDR3 reads TGCAGCGTGGAGGGACAGGGGACCTACAATGAGCAGTTCTTC.

This chain links TRBV7-9 with TRBJ1-5; D unresolved. V dropped 4 bases and J dropped 3 bases, with 10 bases sitting between them. The CDR3 covers 14 residues. CDR1 is SEHNR, CDR2 FQNEAQ, per germline (reference sequence). CDR3 sequence (DNA): TGTGCCAGCAGCTCAAACTGGGACAATCAGCCCCAGCATTTT. It translates to CASSSNWDNQPQHF.

V is TRBV19 and J is TRBJ2-5; D gene ambiguous. The germline V and J ends were trimmed by 3 bases and 4 bases, with 9 bases remaining between them. In germline, CDR1 is LNHDA, CDR2 SQIVND (reference sequence). The CDR3 is 13 amino acids. The CDR3 nucleotides read TGTGCCAGTAGTATTTCGTTACGAGAGACCCAGTACTTC. It encodes CASSISLRETQYF.

The rearrangement joins TRBV4-3 to TRBJ2-7; D is perhaps TRBD1 (5 bases). The germline V gene has CDR1 LGHNA and CDR2 YSLEER. CDR3 length equals 13 residues. Trimming removed 3 bases at V and 5 bases at J, with 11 bases between. CDR3 sequence (DNA): TGCGCCAGCAGCCAGGGCAGGGTTAACGAGCAGTACTTC. It encodes CASSQGRVNEQYF.

The chain recombines TRBV15 with TRBJ1-2; D is ambiguous. V lost 3 bases to trimming and J lost 5 bases, with 13 bases between them. The CDR3 is made up of 14 amino acids. Germline V gene sequence: CDR1 LNHNV, CDR2 YYDKDF (reference sequence). The CDR3: CATSRVDARYGYTF. CDR3 bases: TGTGCCACCAGCAGGGTGGACGCCCGGTATGGCTACACCTTC.

This clone was detected only a few times. J is TRBJ1-3 and V is TRBV7-2; unclear D gene. This CDR3 is built from 14 residues. V lost 5 bases to trimming and J lost 0 bases, with 8 bases between them. Germline V lookup: CDR1 SGHTA, CDR2 FQGNSA. For the CDR3, the DNA is TGTGCCAGCAGCATGTTACTCTCTGGAAACACCATATATTTT. Encoded protein: CASSMLLSGNTIYF.

This clone was recorded a few times. The V and J genes are TRBV7-6 and TRBJ2-2; D is unresolved. CDR3 size: 15 residues. V gave up 2 bases and J gave up 6 bases, with 13 bases separating them. The V gene's germline CDR1 is SGHVS and CDR2 FNYEAQ. This chain's CDR3 is CASSLSPAGPGELFF. CDR3 DNA: TGTGCCAGCAGCTTATCCCCGGCTGGACCCGGGGAGCTGTTTTTT.

The J gene is TRBJ1-2, the V gene TRBV6-5; 8 positions match TRBD1. This CDR3 has 15 amino acids. Germline lookup yields CDR1 MNHEY and CDR2 SVGAGI. Unmatched junction bases numbered 7, after V lost 6 bases and J lost 1 base. CDR3: CASRGQGSGNYGYTF. The CDR3 nucleotides are TGTGCCAGCAGAGGACAGGGTTCGGGTAACTATGGCTACACCTTC.

The genes are TRBV6-1 and TRBJ1-6; D is possibly TRBD1 (5 bases). Looked up from germline, CDR1 is MNHNS and CDR2 is SASEGT. This CDR3 comprises 15 residues. Trimming cost V 6 bases and J 7 bases, with 16 bases left between them. DNA for the CDR3: TGTGCCAGCAGCCGGAAGCCGGGACTCAATTCACCCCTCCACTTT. The encoded protein is CASSRKPGLNSPLHF.

The J gene is TRBJ1-5, the V gene TRBV30; no firm D call. V shed 1 base and J shed 4 bases, with 8 bases lying between them. There are 13 residues in the CDR3. CDR1 and CDR2 from the germline V gene are GTSNPN and SVGIG (reference sequence). CDR3 sequence reads: CAWSEAGNQPQHF. DNA for the CDR3: TGTGCCTGGAGTGAGGCTGGGAATCAGCCCCAGCATTTT. Using reference TRBV30 and TRBJ1-5 for the parts outside the CDR3, the full variable domain is SQTIHQWPATLVQPVGSPLSLECTVEGTSNPNLYWYRQAAGRGLQLLFYSVGIGQISSEVPQNLSASRPQDRQFILSSKKLLLSDSGFYLCAWSEAGNQPQHFGDGTRLSIL.

This sequence joins TRBV6-6 and TRBJ1-6; 8 nucleotides align to TRBD1. This CDR3 comprises 15 residues. CDR1 MNHNY and CDR2 SVGAGI come from the germline V gene (reference sequence). The trim removed 6 bases at V and 3 bases at J, leaving 4 bases unmatched. The CDR3 here is CASSLTGDYNSPLHF. The CDR3 coding sequence is TGTGCCAGCAGCCTGACAGGGGACTATAATTCACCCCTCCACTTT.

The chain joins TRBV27 to TRBJ1-5, with TRBD1 identical over 7 bases. Germline V CDR1 and CDR2: MNHEY, SMNVEV (reference sequence). The CDR3 covers 17 residues. Germline trimming cut 2 bases from V and 3 bases from J; bases unmatched to any gene: 10. The CDR3 sequence: CASSLNGGTADNQPQHF. CDR3 bases: TGTGCCAGCAGTTTAAACGGCGGGACAGCAGACAATCAGCCCCAGCATTTT.

The J gene is TRBJ1-1, the V gene TRBV4-3; TRBD1 aligns across 10 bases. Germline CDR1 LGHNA, CDR2 YSLEER. CDR3 size: 15 residues. J gave up 5 bases and V 2 bases, and 5 bases lay outside the gene matches. CDR3 amino acids: CASSQQTGGTTEAFF. The DNA for the CDR3 is TGCGCCAGCAGCCAACAGACAGGGGGCACGACTGAAGCTTTCTTT.

This CDR3 reads CASMGQGHSPLHF. The CDR3 DNA sequence: TGTGCCAGCATGGGACAGGGACATTCACCCCTCCACTTT. V and J are TRBV11-2 and TRBJ1-6; TRBD1 agrees at 9 bases. The CDR3 is made up of 13 amino acids. V trimming: 7 bases; J trimming: 8 bases; junction bases outside the gene matches: 3. Germline-derived CDR1 and CDR2 are SGHAT and FQNNGV. Full variable domain (outside the CDR3, taken from reference TRBV11-2 and TRBJ1-6): EAGVAQSPRYKIIEKRQSVAFWCNPISGHATLYWYQQILGQGPKLLIQFQNNGVVDDSQLPKDRFSAERLKGVDSTLKIQPAKLEDSAVYLCASMGQGHSPLHFGNGTRLTVT.